This T cell receptor (beta chain) was profiled in a study of cytomegalovirus exposure and HLA in healthy donors. This CDR3 contains 15 residues. V was shortened by 0 bases and J by 1 base, with 10 bases between the two germline ends. CDR1 is MGHRA and CDR2 is YSYEKL in the germline V gene. The PCR had 60 Vbeta and 13 Jbeta primers. Clones were read by immunoSEQ multiplex PCR, and TCRdb kept only the in-frame ones, dropping some. The sample shows about 98,000 clones, about 81% of them seen only once. Study-level findings and limits: Later on, a genetic analysis was performed. It linked a missense variant in DCLRE1C with V- and J-gene trimming of TCR beta.

To note about this clone: Its antigen is still unknown.

Sequencing was done on a sample of PBMCs. The sequence came from a middle-aged man in good health and CMV-seronegative. The chain uses TRBV4-1 and TRBJ2-7; possible D gene TRBD1, 6 bases. CDR3 coding DNA: TGCGCCAGCAGCCAAGATCCAGGGGAATCCTACGAGCAGTACTTC. Its protein product is CASSQDPGESYEQYF.